The clone carrying this TCR beta chain was counted between two and nine times. This sample is part of a study of blood T cell repertoires in COVID-19. Study overall: The United States, Italy and Spain provided the acute and convalescent COVID-19 samples. In each case, the material was cDNA or gDNA derived from T cells, B-cell-depleted T cells, or PBMCs.

Original handling: For nucleated cells, counts were estimated from reference gene primer amplification. The data were produced by immunoSEQ multiplex PCR, yet TCRdb's version contains in-frame clones alone and is incomplete. V and J calls and clone size are given by that table; D and trimming were obtained from the DNA. The sample has some 250,000 clones, around 85% seen once. This receptor was taken from a man between 60 and 70 years old with acute or convalescent COVID-19. Sequencing was carried out using peripheral blood.

The CDR3 reads CASSSISGTGKYEQYF. CDR3 DNA: TGTGCCAGCAGTTCGATATCCGGGACAGGGAAGTACGAGCAGTACTTC. The chain uses TRBV27 and TRBJ2-7, with 9 positions matching TRBD1. V lost 4 bases and J lost 4; bases outside the gene matches: 11. Germline V gene sequence: CDR1 MNHEY, CDR2 SMNVEV (reference sequence). The CDR3 extends over 16 amino acids.